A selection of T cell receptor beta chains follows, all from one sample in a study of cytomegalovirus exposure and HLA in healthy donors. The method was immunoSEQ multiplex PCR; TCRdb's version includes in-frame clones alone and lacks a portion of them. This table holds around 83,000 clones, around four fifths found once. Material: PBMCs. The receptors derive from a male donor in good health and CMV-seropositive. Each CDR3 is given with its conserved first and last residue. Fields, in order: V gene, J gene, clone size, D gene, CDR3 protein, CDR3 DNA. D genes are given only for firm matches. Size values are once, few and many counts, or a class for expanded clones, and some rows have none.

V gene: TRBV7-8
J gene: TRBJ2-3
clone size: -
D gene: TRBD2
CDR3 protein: CASSLRLAGLTDTQYF
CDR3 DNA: TGTGCCAGCAGCTTAAGACTAGCGGGGCTTACAGATACGCAGTATTTT

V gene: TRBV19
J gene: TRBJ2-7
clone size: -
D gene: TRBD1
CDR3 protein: CASSMSQGAYEQYF
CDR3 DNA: TGTGCCAGTAGTATGTCCCAGGGGGCCTACGAGCAGTACTTC

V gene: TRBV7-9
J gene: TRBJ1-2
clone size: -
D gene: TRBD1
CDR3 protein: CASSQDRNGYTF
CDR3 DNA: TGTGCCAGCAGCCAGGACAGGAACGGCTACACCTTC

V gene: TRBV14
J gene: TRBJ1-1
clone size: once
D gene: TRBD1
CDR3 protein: CASSTHRGTEAFF
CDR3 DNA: TGTGCCAGCAGCACACACAGGGGCACTGAAGCTTTCTTT

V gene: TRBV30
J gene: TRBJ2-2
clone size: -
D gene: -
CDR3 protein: CAWYSGELFF
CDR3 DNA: TGTGCCTGGTACTCGGGGGAGCTGTTTTTT

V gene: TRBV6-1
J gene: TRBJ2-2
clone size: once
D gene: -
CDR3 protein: CASSGSGYGGELFF
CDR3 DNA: TGTGCCAGCAGTGGATCGGGGTACGGCGGGGAGCTGTTTTTT

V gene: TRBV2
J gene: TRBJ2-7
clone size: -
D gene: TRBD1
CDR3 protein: CASERGERVGAGTGTLHEQYF
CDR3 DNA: TGTGCCAGCGAGAGAGGGGAGAGGGTAGGAGCGGGGACAGGGACCTTACACGAGCAGTACTTC

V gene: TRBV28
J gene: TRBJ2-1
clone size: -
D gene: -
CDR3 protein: CASSLAGGISGNEQFF
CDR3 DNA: TGTGCCAGCAGTTTAGCTGGCGGGATCAGTGGTAATGAGCAGTTCTTC

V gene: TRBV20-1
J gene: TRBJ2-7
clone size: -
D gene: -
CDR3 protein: CSARDRDEQYF
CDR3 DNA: TGCAGTGCTAGAGATCGGGACGAGCAGTACTTC

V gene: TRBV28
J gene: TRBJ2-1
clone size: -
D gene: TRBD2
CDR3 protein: CASSSGVSGGHGSEQFF
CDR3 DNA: TGTGCCAGCAGTTCAGGTGTCAGCGGGGGGCACGGGAGTGAGCAGTTCTTC

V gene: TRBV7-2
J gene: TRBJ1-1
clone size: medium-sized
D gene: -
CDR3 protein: CASSLLLGIWAFF
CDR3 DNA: TGTGCCAGCAGCTTACTTCTCGGGATTTGGGCTTTCTTT

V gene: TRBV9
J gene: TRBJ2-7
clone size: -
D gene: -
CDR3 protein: CASSVDSLGEQYF
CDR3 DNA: TGTGCCAGCAGCGTAGATTCACTCGGCGAGCAGTACTTC

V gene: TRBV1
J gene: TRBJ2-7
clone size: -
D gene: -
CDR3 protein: CTSGPGQSPYEQYF
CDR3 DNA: TGCACCAGCGGACCGGGACAGAGCCCCTACGAGCAGTACTTC

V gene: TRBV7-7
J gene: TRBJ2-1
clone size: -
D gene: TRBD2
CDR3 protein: CASSYDLAGNEQFF
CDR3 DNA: TGTGCCAGCAGCTACGATCTAGCGGGCAATGAGCAGTTCTTC

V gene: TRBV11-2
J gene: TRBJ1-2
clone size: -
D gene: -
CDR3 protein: CASSDWGLNYGYTF
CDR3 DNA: TGTGCCAGCAGCGATTGGGGACTGAACTATGGCTACACCTTC

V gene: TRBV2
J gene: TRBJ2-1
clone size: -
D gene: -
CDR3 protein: CASKVRYNEQFF
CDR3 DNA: TGTGCCAGCAAAGTCAGATACAATGAGCAGTTCTTC